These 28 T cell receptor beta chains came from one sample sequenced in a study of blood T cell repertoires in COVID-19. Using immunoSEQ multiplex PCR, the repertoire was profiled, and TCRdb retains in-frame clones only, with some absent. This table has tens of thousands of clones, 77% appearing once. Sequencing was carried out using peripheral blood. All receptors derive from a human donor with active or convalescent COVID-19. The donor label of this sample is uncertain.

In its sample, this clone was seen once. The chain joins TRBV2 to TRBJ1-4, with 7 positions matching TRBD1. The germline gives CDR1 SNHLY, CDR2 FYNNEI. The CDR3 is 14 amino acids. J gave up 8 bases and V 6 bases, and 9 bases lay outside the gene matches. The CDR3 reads CASRDGRGWEKLFF. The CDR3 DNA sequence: TGTGCCAGCAGGGACGGCAGGGGGTGGGAAAAACTGTTTTTT.

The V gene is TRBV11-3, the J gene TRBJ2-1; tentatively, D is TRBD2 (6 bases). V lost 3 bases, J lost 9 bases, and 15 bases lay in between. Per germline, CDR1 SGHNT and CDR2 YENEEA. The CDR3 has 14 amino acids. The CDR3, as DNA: TGTGCCAGCAGCTTGGGCCTTACCGGGGGTGAGCAGTTCTTC. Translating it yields CASSLGLTGGEQFF.

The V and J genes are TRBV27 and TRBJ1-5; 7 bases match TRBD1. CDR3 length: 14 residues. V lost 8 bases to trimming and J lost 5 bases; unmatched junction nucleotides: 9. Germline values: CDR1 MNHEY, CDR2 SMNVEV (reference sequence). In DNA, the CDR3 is TGTGCCAGCCAGGGGGACAGCCCAGATCAGCCCCAGCATTTT. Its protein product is CASQGDSPDQPQHF.

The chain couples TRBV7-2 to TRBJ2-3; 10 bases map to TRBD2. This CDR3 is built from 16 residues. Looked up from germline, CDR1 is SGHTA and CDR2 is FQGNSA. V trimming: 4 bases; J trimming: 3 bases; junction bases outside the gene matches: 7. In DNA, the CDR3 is TGTGCCAGCAGCTCCACTAGCGGGAAGCTGACAGATACGCAGTATTTT. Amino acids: CASSSTSGKLTDTQYF.

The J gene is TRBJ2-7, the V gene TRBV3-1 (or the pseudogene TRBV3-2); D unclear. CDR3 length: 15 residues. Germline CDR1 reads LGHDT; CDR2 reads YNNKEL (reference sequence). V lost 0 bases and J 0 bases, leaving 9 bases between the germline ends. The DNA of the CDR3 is TGTGCCAGCAGCCAAGAGGCAGGCAGCTCCTACGAGCAGTACTTC. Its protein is CASSQEAGSSYEQYF.

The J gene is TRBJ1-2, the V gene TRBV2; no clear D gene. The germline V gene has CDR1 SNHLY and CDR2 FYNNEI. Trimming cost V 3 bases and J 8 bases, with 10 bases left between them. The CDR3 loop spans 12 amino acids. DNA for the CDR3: TGTGCCAGCAGTGAGGGAGGGAGAGGCTACACCTTC. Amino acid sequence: CASSEGGRGYTF.

The CDR3 loop is CASSLSTSGASTDTQYF. Here the CDR3 DNA reads TGCGCCAGCAGCTTATCAACATCAGGGGCCAGCACAGATACGCAGTATTTT. The chain uses TRBV5-1 and TRBJ2-3; a possible D gene is TRBD1 (6 bases). The CDR3 spans 17 residues. Germline CDR1 and CDR2: SGHRS and YFSETQ. The V end lost 2 bases, the J end lost 0 bases, and 16 bases lay between the germline ends.

As DNA, the CDR3 is TGTGCCAGCAGTTTGAGAAGAGATCAGCCCCAGCATTTT. As protein: CASSLRRDQPQHF. The chain uses TRBV27 and TRBJ1-5; D call uncertain. The germline V and J ends were trimmed by 3 bases and 5 bases, with 8 bases remaining between them. The germline gives CDR1 MNHEY, CDR2 SMNVEV (reference sequence). This CDR3 region has 13 residues.

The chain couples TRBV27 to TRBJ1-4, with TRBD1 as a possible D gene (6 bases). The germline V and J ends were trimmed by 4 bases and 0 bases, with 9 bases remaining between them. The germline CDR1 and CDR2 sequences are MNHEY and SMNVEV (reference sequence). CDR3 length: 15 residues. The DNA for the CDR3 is TGTGCCAGCAGTTACAGGGAAGCAACTAATGAAAAACTGTTTTTT. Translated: CASSYREATNEKLFF.

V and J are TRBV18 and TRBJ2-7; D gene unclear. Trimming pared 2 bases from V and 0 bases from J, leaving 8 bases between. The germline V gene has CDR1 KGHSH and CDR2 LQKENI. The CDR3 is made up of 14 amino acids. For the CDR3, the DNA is TGTGCCAGCTCACCAAATACAGACTCCTACGAGCAGTACTTC. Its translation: CASSPNTDSYEQYF.

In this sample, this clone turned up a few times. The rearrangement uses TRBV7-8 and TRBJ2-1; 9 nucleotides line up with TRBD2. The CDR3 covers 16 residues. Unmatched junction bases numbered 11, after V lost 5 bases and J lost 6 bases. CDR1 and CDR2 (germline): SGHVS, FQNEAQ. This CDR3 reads CASSPLGEREANEQFF. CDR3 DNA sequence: TGTGCCAGCAGCCCACTGGGGGAGCGGGAGGCCAATGAGCAGTTCTTC. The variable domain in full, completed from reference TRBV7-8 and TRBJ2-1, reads GAGVSQSPRYKVAKRGQDVALRCDPISGHVSLFWYQQALGQGPEFLTYFQNEAQLDKSGLPSDRFFAERPEGSVSTLKIQRTQQEDSAVYLCASSPLGEREANEQFFGPGTRLTVL.

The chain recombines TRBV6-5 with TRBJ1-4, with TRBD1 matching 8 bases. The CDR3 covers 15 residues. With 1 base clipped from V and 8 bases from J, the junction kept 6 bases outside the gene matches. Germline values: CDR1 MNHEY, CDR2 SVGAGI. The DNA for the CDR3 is TGTGCCAGCAGTTACTACCGACAGGGGCGCGAAAAACTGTTTTTT. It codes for CASSYYRQGREKLFF.

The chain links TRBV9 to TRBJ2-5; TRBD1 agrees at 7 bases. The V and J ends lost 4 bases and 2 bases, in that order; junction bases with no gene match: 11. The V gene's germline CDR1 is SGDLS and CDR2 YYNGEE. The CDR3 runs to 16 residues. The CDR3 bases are TGTGCCAGCAGCTTCAGCCTAATACAGGGGCAAGAGACCCAGTACTTC. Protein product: CASSFSLIQGQETQYF. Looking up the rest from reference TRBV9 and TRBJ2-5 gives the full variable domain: DSGVTQTPKHLITATGQRVTLRCSPRSGDLSVYWYQQSLDQGLQFLIQYYNGEERAKGNILERFSAQQFPDLHSELNLSSLELGDSALYFCASSFSLIQGQETQYFGPGTRLLVL.

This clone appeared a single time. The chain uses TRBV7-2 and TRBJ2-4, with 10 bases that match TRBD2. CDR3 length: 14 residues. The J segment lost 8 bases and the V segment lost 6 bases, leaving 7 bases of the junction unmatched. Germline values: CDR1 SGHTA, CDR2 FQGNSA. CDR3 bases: TGTGCCAGCAGTAAGGGACTAGCGAGAGACATTCAGTACTTC. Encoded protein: CASSKGLARDIQYF.

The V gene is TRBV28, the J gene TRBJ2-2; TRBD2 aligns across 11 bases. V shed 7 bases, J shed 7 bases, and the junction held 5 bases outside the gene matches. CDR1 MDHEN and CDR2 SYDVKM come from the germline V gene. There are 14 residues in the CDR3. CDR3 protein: CASIYSGRGGELFF. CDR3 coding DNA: TGTGCCAGCATTTATAGCGGGAGGGGCGGGGAGCTGTTTTTT. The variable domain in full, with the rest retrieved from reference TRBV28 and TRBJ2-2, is DVKVTQSSRYLVKRTGEKVFLECVQDMDHENMFWYRQDPGLGLRLIYFSYDVKMKEKGDIPEGYSVSREKKERFSLILESASTNQTSMYLCASIYSGRGGELFFGEGSRLTVL.

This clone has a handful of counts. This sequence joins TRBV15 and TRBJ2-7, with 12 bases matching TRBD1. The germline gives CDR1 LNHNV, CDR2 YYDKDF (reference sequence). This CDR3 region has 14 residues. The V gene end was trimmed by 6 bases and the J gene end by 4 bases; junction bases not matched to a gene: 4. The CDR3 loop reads CATRGTGGPYEQYF. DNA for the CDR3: TGTGCCACCAGAGGGACAGGGGGCCCTTACGAGCAGTACTTC.

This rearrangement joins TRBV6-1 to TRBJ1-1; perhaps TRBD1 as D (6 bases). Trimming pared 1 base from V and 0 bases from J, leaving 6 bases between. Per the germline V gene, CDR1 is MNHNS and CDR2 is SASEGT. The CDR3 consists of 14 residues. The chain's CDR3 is CASSEGTVNTEAFF. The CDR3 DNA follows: TGTGCCAGCAGTGAAGGGACAGTGAACACTGAAGCTTTCTTT.

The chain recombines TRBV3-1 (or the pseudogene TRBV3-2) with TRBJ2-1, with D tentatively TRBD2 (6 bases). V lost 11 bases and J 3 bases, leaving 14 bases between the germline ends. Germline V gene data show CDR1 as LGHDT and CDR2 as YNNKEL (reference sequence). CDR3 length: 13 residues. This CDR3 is CASGGTSYNEQFF. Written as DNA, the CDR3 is TGTGCCTCTGGCGGGACCAGCTACAATGAGCAGTTCTTC.

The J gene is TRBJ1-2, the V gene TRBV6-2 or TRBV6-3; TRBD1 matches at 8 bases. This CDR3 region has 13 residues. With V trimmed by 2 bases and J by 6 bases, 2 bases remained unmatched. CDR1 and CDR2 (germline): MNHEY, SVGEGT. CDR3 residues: CASSYGQGDGYTF. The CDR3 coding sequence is TGTGCCAGCAGTTACGGACAGGGCGATGGCTACACCTTC.

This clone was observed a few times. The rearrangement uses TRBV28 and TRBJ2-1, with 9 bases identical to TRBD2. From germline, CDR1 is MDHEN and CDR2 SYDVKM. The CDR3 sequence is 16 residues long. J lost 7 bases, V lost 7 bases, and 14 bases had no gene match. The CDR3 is CASNNGGASGTNEQFF. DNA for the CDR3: TGTGCCAGCAATAATGGGGGGGCTAGCGGGACAAATGAGCAGTTCTTC.

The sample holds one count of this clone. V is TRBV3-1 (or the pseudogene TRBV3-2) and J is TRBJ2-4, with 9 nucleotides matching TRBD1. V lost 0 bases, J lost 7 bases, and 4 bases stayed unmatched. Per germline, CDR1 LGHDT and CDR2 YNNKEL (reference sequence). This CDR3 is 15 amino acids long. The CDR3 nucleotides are TGTGCCAGCAGCCAAGATCAGGACAGGGGTAACATTCAGTACTTC. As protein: CASSQDQDRGNIQYF.

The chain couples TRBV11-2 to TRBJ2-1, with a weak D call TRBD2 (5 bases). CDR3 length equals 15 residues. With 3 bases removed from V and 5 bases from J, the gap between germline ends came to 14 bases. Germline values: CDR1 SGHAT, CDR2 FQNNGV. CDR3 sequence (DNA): TGTGCCAGCAGCTTTAGTATTGGCGGGCACAATGAGCAGTTCTTC. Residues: CASSFSIGGHNEQFF.

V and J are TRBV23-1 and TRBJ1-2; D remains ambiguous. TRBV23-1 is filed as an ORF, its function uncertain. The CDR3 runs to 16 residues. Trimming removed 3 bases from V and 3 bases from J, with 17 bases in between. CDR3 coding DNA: TGCGCCAGCAGTCAGTACGCTGGCCCAGTCCACTATGGCTACACCTTC. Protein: CASSQYAGPVHYGYTF.

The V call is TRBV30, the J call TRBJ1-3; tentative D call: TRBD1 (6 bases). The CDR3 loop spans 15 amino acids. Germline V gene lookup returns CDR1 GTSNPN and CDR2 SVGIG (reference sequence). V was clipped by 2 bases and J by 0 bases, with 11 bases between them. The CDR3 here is CAWSFQGFSGNTIYF. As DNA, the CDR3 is TGTGCCTGGAGTTTTCAGGGGTTCTCTGGAAACACCATATATTTT.

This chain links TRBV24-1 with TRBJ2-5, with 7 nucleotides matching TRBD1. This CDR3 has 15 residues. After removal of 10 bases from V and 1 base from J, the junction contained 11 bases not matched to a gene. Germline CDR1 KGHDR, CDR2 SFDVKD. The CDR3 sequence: CATDSGRGFQETQYF. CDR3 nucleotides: TGTGCCACAGATTCGGGCAGGGGGTTCCAAGAGACCCAGTACTTC.

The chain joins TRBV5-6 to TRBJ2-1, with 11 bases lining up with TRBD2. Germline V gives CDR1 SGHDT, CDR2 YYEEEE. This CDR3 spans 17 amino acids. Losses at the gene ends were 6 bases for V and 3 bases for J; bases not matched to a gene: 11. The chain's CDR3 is CASTPGTGLAGYNEQFF. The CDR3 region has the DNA TGTGCCAGCACCCCAGGTACCGGACTAGCGGGCTACAATGAGCAGTTCTTC.

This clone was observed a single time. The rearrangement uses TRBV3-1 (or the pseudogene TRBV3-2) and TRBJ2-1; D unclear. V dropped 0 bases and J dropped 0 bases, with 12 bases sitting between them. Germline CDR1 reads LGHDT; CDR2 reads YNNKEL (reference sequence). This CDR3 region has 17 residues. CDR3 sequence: CASSQDTVASSYNEQFF. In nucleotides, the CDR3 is TGTGCCAGCAGCCAAGATACCGTGGCTAGCTCCTACAATGAGCAGTTCTTC.

In DNA form, the CDR3 reads TGTGCCACCAGCAGAGACGTGGGGCTCTATGGCTACACCTTC. Encoded protein: CATSRDVGLYGYTF. V gene TRBV15 combines with J gene TRBJ1-2; D possibly corresponds to TRBD1 (5 bases). The CDR3 has 14 residues. V dropped 0 bases and J dropped 4 bases, with 9 bases sitting between them. Germline V CDR1 and CDR2: LNHNV, YYDKDF (reference sequence).